This T cell receptor beta chain is drawn from a study of blood T cell repertoires in COVID-19. Study-level background: Sites in the United States, Italy and Spain provided acute and convalescent COVID-19 samples. T cells, B-cell-depleted T cells, or PBMCs supplied cDNA or gDNA.

The Seattle site enrolled patients during active infection and followed them longitudinally. Deletions cut 7 bases from V and 5 bases from J, with 15 bases between. CDR3 length: 14 amino acids. Germline loops: CDR1 MNHGY, CDR2 SVAAGI. Repertoires were generated with immunoSEQ multiplex PCR, while TCRdb's copy carries only in-frame clones and drops some. The sample shows some 400,000 clones, 80% to 90% of them seen only once. Specimen: peripheral blood. The origin of this receptor is a woman in her 30s with COVID-19, enrolled during active disease. The rearrangement links TRBV6-9 to TRBJ2-1; D is perhaps TRBD2 (6 bases). The CDR3 nucleotides read TGTGCCAGCATCCCCGACGGGAGCCACAATGAGCAGTTCTTC. This encodes CASIPDGSHNEQFF.